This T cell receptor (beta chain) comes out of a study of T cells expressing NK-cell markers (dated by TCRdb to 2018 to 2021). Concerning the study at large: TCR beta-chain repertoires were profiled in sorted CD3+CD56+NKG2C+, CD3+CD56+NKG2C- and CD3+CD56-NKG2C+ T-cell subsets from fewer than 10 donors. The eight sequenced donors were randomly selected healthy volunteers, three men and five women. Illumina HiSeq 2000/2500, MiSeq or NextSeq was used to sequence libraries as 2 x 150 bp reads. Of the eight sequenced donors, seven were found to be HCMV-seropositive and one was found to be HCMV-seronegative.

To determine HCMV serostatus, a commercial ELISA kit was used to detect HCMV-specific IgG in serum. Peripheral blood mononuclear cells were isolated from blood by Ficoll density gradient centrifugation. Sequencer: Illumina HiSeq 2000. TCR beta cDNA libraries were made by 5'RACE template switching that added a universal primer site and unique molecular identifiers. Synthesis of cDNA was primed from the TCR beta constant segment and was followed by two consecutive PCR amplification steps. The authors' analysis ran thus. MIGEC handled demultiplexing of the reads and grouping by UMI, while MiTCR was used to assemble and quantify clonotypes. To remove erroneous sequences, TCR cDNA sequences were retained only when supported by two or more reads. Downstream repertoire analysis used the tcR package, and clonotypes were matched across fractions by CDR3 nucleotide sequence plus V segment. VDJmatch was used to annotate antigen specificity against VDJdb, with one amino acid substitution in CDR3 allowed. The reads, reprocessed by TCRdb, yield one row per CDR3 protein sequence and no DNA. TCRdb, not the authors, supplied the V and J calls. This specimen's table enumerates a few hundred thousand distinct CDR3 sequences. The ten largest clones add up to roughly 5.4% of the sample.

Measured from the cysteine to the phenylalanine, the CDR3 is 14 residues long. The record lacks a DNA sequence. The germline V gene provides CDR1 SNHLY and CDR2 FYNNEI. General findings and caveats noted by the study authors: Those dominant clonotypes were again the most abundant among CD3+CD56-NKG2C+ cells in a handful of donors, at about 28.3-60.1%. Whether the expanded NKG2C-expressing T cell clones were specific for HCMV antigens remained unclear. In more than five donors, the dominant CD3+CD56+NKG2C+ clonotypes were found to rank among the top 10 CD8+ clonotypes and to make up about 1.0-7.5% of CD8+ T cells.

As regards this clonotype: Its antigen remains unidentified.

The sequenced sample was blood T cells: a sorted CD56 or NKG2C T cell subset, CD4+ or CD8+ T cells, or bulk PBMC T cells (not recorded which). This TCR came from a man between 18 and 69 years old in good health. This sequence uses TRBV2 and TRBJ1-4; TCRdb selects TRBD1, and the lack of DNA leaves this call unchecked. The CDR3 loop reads CASRRTGGFEKLFF.